This TCR beta chain was found in a study of cytomegalovirus exposure and HLA in healthy donors. Study observations and caveats: Several of the most significant clusters appeared linked to common viral pathogens, based on a later analysis. High specificity and sensitivity for cytomegalovirus status were reported for the classifier. Over 150 TCR beta chains were listed as cytomegalovirus-associated. Later analysis placed DRB1 highest and HLA-C lowest in TCR association rates, which differed by HLA locus.

This clone was seen only once. What it binds is unknown. The primer mix had 60 Vbeta and 13 Jbeta primers. This table comes from immunoSEQ multiplex PCR, and its TCRdb copy is limited to in-frame clones, with some not included. The sample shows about 160,000 clones, 75% of them seen only once. This CDR3 is 13 amino acids long. V shed 3 bases and J shed 6 bases, with 11 bases lying between them. Germline assignment: CDR1 SNHLY and CDR2 FYNNEI. This chain joins TRBV2 and TRBJ1-2; tentative D call: TRBD1 (5 bases). Sequenced input: PBMCs. This sequence originates from a female donor in good health and CMV-seronegative. The CDR3 region has the DNA TGTGCCAGCAGTGAGGCAGGGTACCATGGCTACACCTTC. Amino acid sequence: CASSEAGYHGYTF.